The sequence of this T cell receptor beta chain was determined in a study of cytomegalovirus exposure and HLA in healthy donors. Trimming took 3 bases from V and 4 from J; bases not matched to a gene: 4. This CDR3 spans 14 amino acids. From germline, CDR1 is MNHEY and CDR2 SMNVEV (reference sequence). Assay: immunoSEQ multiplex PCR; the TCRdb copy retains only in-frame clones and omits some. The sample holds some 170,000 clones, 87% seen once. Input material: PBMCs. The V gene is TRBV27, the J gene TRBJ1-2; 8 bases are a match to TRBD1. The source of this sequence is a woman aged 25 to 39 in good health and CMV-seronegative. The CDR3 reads CASSFNRGGYGYTF. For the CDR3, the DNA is TGTGCCAGCAGTTTCAACAGGGGGGGCTATGGCTACACCTTC.